The source of this T cell receptor (beta chain) is a study of cytomegalovirus exposure and HLA in healthy donors. Points from the study as a whole: Through in vitro validation, three CMV-associated chains were shown to be specific for CMV antigens. The study put some 160 TCR beta chains on its list as cytomegalovirus-associated.

Produced via immunoSEQ multiplex PCR; TCRdb's table is partial and in-frame only. The sample yields approximately 88,000 clones, 80% to 85% seen once. As to this clone: The antigen is undetermined.

Trimming took 5 bases from V and 4 from J, leaving 14 bases between them. The germline V gene has CDR1 SGHTA and CDR2 FQGNSA. This CDR3 comprises 14 residues. This receptor was identified in a woman younger than 30 in good health and CMV-seropositive. Sequencing used PBMCs. The chain has TRBV7-2 and TRBJ1-2; possible D gene TRBD1, 6 bases. Here the CDR3 DNA reads TGTGCCAGCAGCGTGGACAGCGTCTTCTATGGCTACACCTTC. Its translation is CASSVDSVFYGYTF.